The present T cell receptor beta chain was sequenced within a study of blood T cell repertoires in COVID-19. Study as a whole: The samples span acute and convalescent COVID-19 from the United States, Italy and Spain. T cells, B-cell-depleted T cells, or PBMCs supplied cDNA or gDNA.

Only in-frame clones appear in the TCRdb table, and some are missing; sequencing was by immunoSEQ multiplex PCR. This sample has about 200,000 clones, with 88% found just once. Between the trimmed V and J ends, which lost 6 bases and 3 bases, there was a span of 12 bases. CDR3 length: 13 amino acids. Germline lookup yields CDR1 SGHDN and CDR2 FVKESK. Sequenced material: peripheral blood. This chain joins TRBV14 and TRBJ2-7; tentative D call: TRBD1 (6 bases). This TCR derives from a man aged 35 to 55 with active or convalescent COVID-19. CDR3 protein: CASSPWTDYEQYF. DNA for the CDR3: TGTGCCAGCAGTCCGTGGACAGACTACGAGCAGTACTTC.